These 4 T cell receptor beta chains were sequenced from one sample in a study of cytomegalovirus exposure and HLA in healthy donors. Primers for the PCR totalled 60 Vbeta and 13 Jbeta. Profiling relied on immunoSEQ multiplex PCR, and the TCRdb table lists in-frame clones only, not all of them. The sample lists around 86,000 clones, 77% occurring once. The sequenced sample was PBMCs. The source is a man aged 45-65 years in good health and CMV-seropositive.

The rearrangement links TRBV7-3 to TRBJ1-3, with 8 nucleotides matching TRBD1. This CDR3 has 17 amino acids. V shed 2 bases, J shed 0 bases, and the junction held 6 bases outside the gene matches. The germline gives CDR1 SGHTA, CDR2 FQGTGA. The CDR3 region is CASSLVAGGISGNTIYF. CDR3 nucleotides: TGTGCCAGCAGCTTAGTTGCAGGGGGCATCTCTGGAAACACCATATATTTT.

The V and J genes are TRBV19 and TRBJ2-3, with 14 bases aligning to TRBD2. Germline V gene sequence: CDR1 LNHDA, CDR2 SQIVND (reference sequence). After removal of 4 bases from V and 5 bases from J, the junction contained 5 bases not matched to a gene. CDR3 length: 16 amino acids. The CDR3 DNA follows: TGTGCCAGTAGTACGGGACTAGCGGGAGTGATAGATACGCAGTATTTT. It translates to CASSTGLAGVIDTQYF.

This clone was found once. One junction end does not reproduce the germline sequence, and a read error may be involved. The chain links TRBV9 to TRBJ2-6, with 13 nucleotides matching TRBD2. Germline V CDR1 and CDR2: SGDLS, YYNGEE. CDR3 length: 19 residues. The CDR3, as DNA: TGTGCCAGCAGCCTCTCTGGACTAGCGGGAGTAGCTGGGGCCAACGGCCTGACTTTC. This translates into CASSLSGLAGVAGANGLTF.

In DNA form, the CDR3 reads TGTGCCAGCAGCTTGGCACTTAATAGCGGGAGTTACGAGCAGTACTTC. It encodes CASSLALNSGSYEQYF. This chain connects TRBV5-5 to TRBJ2-5; 9 nucleotides match TRBD2. With the DNA end fitting TRBJ2-7 better, the J assignment may be wrong. The CDR3 is made up of 16 amino acids. Germline CDR1 SGHKS, CDR2 YYEKEE (reference sequence).